The clone carrying this T cell receptor beta chain showed up just a few times. Its antigen is currently unknown. The CDR3 extends over 15 amino acids. Clones were sequenced by immunoSEQ multiplex PCR, and TCRdb holds only the in-frame ones, with some missing. The profile shows 250,000 to 300,000 clones, around 87% of them singletons. The entry originates in a study of cytomegalovirus exposure and HLA in healthy donors. Study results and caveats: The classifier was said to identify cytomegalovirus status with high specificity and sensitivity.

The donors were members of the validation cohort comprising over a hundred subjects, separate from the approximately 670-subject first cohort. The chain couples TRBV7-5 to TRBJ1-5. TRBV7-5 is tagged as a pseudogene. This receptor was taken from a woman aged 18-29 years in good health and CMV-seronegative. The specimen was PBMCs. In nucleotides, the CDR3 is TGTGCCAGAAGCTTCTCCCATACGGGCAATCAGCCCCAGCATTTT. The encoded protein is CARSFSHTGNQPQHF.